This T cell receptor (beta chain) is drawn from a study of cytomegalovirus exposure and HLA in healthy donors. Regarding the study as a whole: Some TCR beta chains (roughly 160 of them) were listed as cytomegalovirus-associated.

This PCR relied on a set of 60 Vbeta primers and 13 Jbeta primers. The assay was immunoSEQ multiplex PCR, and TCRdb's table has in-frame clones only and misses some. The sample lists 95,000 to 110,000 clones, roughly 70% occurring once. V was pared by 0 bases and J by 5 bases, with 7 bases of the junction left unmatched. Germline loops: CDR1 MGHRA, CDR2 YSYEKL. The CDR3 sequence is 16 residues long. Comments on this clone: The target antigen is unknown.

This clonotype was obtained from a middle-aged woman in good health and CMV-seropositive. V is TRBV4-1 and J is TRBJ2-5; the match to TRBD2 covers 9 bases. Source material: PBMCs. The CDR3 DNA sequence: TGCGCCAGCAGCCAAGAAGGGCGGGGGGGCCGGGAGACCCAGTACTTC. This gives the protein CASSQEGRGGRETQYF.